This TCR beta chain comes out of a study of blood T cell repertoires in COVID-19. About the research overall: COVID-19 samples from acute and convalescent phases originated in the United States, Italy and Spain. PBMCs, B-cell-depleted T cells, or T cells were the source of the cDNA or gDNA that made up the material.

The junction had 14 bases not matched to a gene; V was cut back by 7 bases and J by 3 bases. CDR1 MDHEN and CDR2 SYDVKM come from the germline V gene. The CDR3 runs to 16 residues. In the study's own analysis: Reference gene primers were amplified, and this amplification served to estimate nucleated cell counts. The repertoire was sequenced with immunoSEQ multiplex PCR; TCRdb's copy has only in-frame clones and lacks some. V and J calls plus clone size are reproduced from that table; the DNA served to infer D and trimming. The table lists more than 80,000 clones, about nine tenths of them singletons.

This receptor was identified in a human donor with active COVID-19. The donor label of this sample is uncertain. The gene calls are TRBV28 and TRBJ2-7; 8 positions match TRBD1. The sample taken for sequencing was peripheral blood. The CDR3 sequence is CASNLVTGGSSYEQYF. CDR3 bases: TGTGCCAGCAACTTGGTAACAGGGGGATCAAGCTACGAGCAGTACTTC.